Listed below are T cell receptor beta chains from one sample, sequenced in a study of blood T cell repertoires in COVID-19. Clones were sequenced by immunoSEQ multiplex PCR, and TCRdb holds only the in-frame ones, with some missing. The sample has around 130,000 clones; around 89% are singletons. The material sequenced was peripheral blood. These receptors originate from a man in his sixties or seventies with active or convalescent COVID-19. The CDR3 runs from the conserved cysteine through the conserved F or W. The D gene is left open where the match is weak. Rows may omit the clone size; those that give it use once, few, many or a size class.

CDR3aa | CDR3nt | v_gene | d_gene | abundance | j_gene
CASSLSGNTYEQYF | TGTGCCAGCAGCCTAAGCGGAAACACCTACGAGCAGTACTTC | TRBV27 | NA | NA | TRBJ2-7
CASETGTGYYEQYF | TGTGCCAGCGAAACCGGGACAGGATACTACGAGCAGTACTTC | TRBV5-6 | TRBD1 | NA | TRBJ2-7
CASTPGPGGNQPQHF | TGTGCCAGCACCCCCGGGCCGGGGGGCAATCAGCCCCAGCATTTT | TRBV5-5 | NA | NA | TRBJ1-5
CASSSTTPPYGYTF | TGTGCCAGCAGCTCCACGACACCCCCCTATGGCTACACCTTC | TRBV7-2 | NA | NA | TRBJ1-2
CASSLQGALSTDTQYF | TGTGCCAGCAGCCTTCAGGGGGCCCTAAGCACAGATACGCAGTATTTT | TRBV11-3 | TRBD1 | NA | TRBJ2-3
CASSLAGTGGQETQYF | TGCGCCAGCAGCTTGGCCGGGACAGGGGGCCAAGAGACCCAGTACTTC | TRBV5-1 | TRBD1 | NA | TRBJ2-5
CASAVGTVNEQFF | TGTGCCAGCGCCGTGGGGACAGTTAATGAGCAGTTCTTC | TRBV3-1/TRBV3-2 | TRBD1 | once | TRBJ2-1
CASSPRWGTSERLNNEQFF | TGTGCCAGCAGCCCGAGGTGGGGGACTAGCGAACGTCTAAATAATGAGCAGTTCTTC | TRBV7-9 | TRBD2 | NA | TRBJ2-1
CASSPLRENEQFF | TGTGCCAGCTCACCGCTCCGGGAGAATGAGCAGTTCTTC | TRBV18 | NA | NA | TRBJ2-1
CASKLYNEQFF | TGTGCCAGCAAATTATACAATGAGCAGTTCTTC | TRBV28 | NA | NA | TRBJ2-1
CASSQPPGGRSKNEQFF | TGTGCCAGCAGCCAGCCACCGGGCGGGAGGTCTAAGAATGAGCAGTTCTTC | TRBV4-2 | TRBD2 | NA | TRBJ2-1
CASSPAGLEAFF | TGTGCCAGCAGCCCCGCCGGACTTGAAGCTTTCTTT | TRBV9 | NA | large | TRBJ1-1
CSVPGNYGYTF | TGCAGTGTCCCGGGGAACTATGGCTACACCTTC | TRBV20-1 | NA | NA | TRBJ1-2
CASSYGGNEKLFF | TGTGCCAGCAGTTACGGAGGGAACGAAAAACTGTTTTTT | TRBV6-5 | NA | NA | TRBJ1-4
CATSRETGVTEKLFF | TGTGCCACCAGCAGAGAGACAGGGGTGACTGAAAAACTGTTTTTT | TRBV15 | TRBD1 | NA | TRBJ1-4
CASSSQGENTEAFF | TGTGCCAGCAGCTCGCAGGGGGAGAACACTGAAGCTTTCTTT | TRBV7-9 | TRBD1 | NA | TRBJ1-1
CASNQYNEQFF | TGTGCCAGCAATCAGTACAATGAGCAGTTCTTC | TRBV28 | NA | NA | TRBJ2-1
CASSETGSANQPQHF | TGTGCCAGCAGTGAGACAGGGAGTGCGAATCAGCCCCAGCATTTT | TRBV2 | TRBD1 | NA | TRBJ1-5